The 22 T cell receptor beta chains listed next were all sequenced from one sample in a study of human T cells and chemical hapten exposure. Time point of the sample: pre-sensitization, week 0. Sample treatment: therapeutic diphenylcyclopropenone sensitization with weekly scalp DPC. TCRdb analysed the RACE reads with MiXCR anew, one entry per CDR3 protein. Of around 260,000 distinct CDR3 sequences in the sample, approximately 8.4% are singletons; the top ten hold 2% to 2.5%. Here the sequenced sample was whole blood, taken in connection with sensitization to the hapten diphenylcyclopropenone (DPC). These receptor sequences come from a woman aged 40-49 years with alopecia areata. Some clones in this sample may be carry-over from other donors' samples.

Ten or more counts support this clonotype. This rearrangement joins TRBV7-2 to TRBJ2-4; no clear D gene. Germline assignment: CDR1 SGHTA and CDR2 FQGNSA. This CDR3 is 15 amino acids long. Trimming took off 3 bases at V and 4 bases at J, with 13 bases between the two ends. Here the CDR3 DNA reads TGTGCCAGCAGCTTGCTTTTTTCCGGGAAAAACATTCAGTACTTC. Its protein is CASSLLFSGKNIQYF.

This clonotype was observed at least ten times. This chain uses TRBV28 with TRBJ2-3; 7 positions match TRBD2. Germline CDR1 is MDHEN and CDR2 is SYDVKM. This CDR3 is built from 17 residues. Trimming at V came to 6 bases and at J to 0 bases, leaving 12 bases not matched to a gene. The CDR3 sequence is CASSPFAIGRSTDTQYF. The CDR3 DNA follows: TGTGCCAGCAGCCCCTTCGCTATCGGGAGGAGCACAGATACGCAGTATTTT.

Details on this clonotype: The germline gene is not matched at one end of the junction; a read error may be the cause. This sequence joins TRBV3-1 and TRBJ2-6; D ambiguous. The CDR3 totals 18 residues. Germline V gene sequence: CDR1 LGHDT, CDR2 YNNKEL (reference sequence). CDR3 coding DNA: TGTGCCAGCAGTCAAAGACAAGTTTTCCTCTCTGGGACCAACGTCCTGACTTTC. It encodes CASSQRQVFLSGTNVLTF.

CDR3 protein: CASSQGGPEQFF. As DNA, the CDR3 is TGCGCCAGCAGCCAGGGAGGTCCTGAGCAGTTCTTC. V and J are TRBV4-3 and TRBJ2-1; the D gene is possibly TRBD2 (6 bases). The germline gives CDR1 LGHNA, CDR2 YSLEER. Trimming removed 3 bases at V and 9 bases at J, with 9 bases between. The CDR3 runs 12 residues.

This clonotype came up a few times. The chain couples TRBV27 to TRBJ1-4; no clear D gene. The CDR3 covers 14 residues. V lost 3 bases and J 7 bases, leaving 12 bases between the germline ends. In germline, CDR1 is MNHEY, CDR2 SMNVEV (reference sequence). CDR3 region: CASSFGSMAEKLFF. The CDR3 region has the DNA TGTGCCAGCAGTTTCGGGAGTATGGCTGAAAAACTGTTTTTT.

This clonotype was observed many times. The chain combines TRBV20-1 with TRBJ1-4; D may be TRBD1 (5 bases). V lost 8 bases and J lost 8, with 21 bases in between. The V gene's germline CDR1 is DFQATT and CDR2 SNEGSKA (reference sequence). The CDR3 totals 14 residues. The chain's CDR3 is CSPTMRRAEEKLFF. DNA of the CDR3: TGCAGTCCTACAATGCGCAGGGCGGAAGAAAAACTGTTTTTT.

The chain recombines TRBV12-3 or TRBV12-4 with TRBJ2-2; 11 bases are a match to TRBD2. The CDR3 sequence is 16 residues long. After removal of 4 bases from V and 8 bases from J, the junction contained 9 bases not matched to a gene. Here the CDR3 reads CASSSQLAGVSGELFF. The CDR3 coding sequence is TGTGCCAGCAGTTCCCAACTAGCGGGAGTTTCGGGGGAGCTGTTTTTT.

This clonotype was found a few times. The chain combines TRBV12-3 or TRBV12-4 with TRBJ2-7; 14 bases fit TRBD2. The ends lost 1 base at V and 5 bases at J; junction bases unmatched: 7. This CDR3 comprises 17 residues. DNA for the CDR3: TGTGCCAGCAGTTTAGGATTCGGGACTAGCGGGAGCCACGAGCAGTACTTC. Amino acids: CASSLGFGTSGSHEQYF.

The V and J genes are TRBV20-1 and TRBJ2-3; no clear D gene. The CDR3 has 14 amino acids. V gave up 5 bases and J gave up 2 bases, with 14 bases separating them. Germline values: CDR1 DFQATT, CDR2 SNEGSKA (reference sequence). The CDR3 reads CSAYKVPITDTQYF. Written as DNA, the CDR3 is TGCAGTGCTTATAAGGTTCCAATCACAGATACGCAGTATTTT.

This clonotype was seen a few times. J is TRBJ2-2 and V is TRBV12-5; the match to TRBD1 covers 7 bases. There are 16 residues in the CDR3. Looked up from germline, CDR1 is LGHNT and CDR2 is FRNRAP. The V segment lost 5 bases and the J segment 4 bases; nucleotides outside the gene matches: 10. In nucleotides, the CDR3 is TGTGCTAGTGGTCCAGCCAGGGGGATTGGCACCGGGGAGCTGTTTTTT. Its translation: CASGPARGIGTGELFF. The complete variable domain, with remaining parts taken from reference TRBV12-5 and TRBJ2-2, reads DARVTQTPRHKVTEMGQEVTMRCQPILGHNTVFWYRQTMMQGLELLAYFRNRAPLDDSGMPKDRFSAEMPDATLATLKIQPSEPRDSAVYFCASGPARGIGTGELFFGEGSRLTVL.

The sample holds a few counts of this clonotype. The chain is built from TRBV29-1 and TRBJ2-7; 8 bases agree with TRBD2. The CDR3 is made up of 13 amino acids. The V gene's germline CDR1 is SQVTM and CDR2 ANQGSEA. V trimming: 4 bases; J trimming: 6 bases; junction bases outside the gene matches: 8. CDR3: CSVAGRALREQYF. Here the CDR3 DNA reads TGCAGCGTTGCCGGGAGGGCCCTCCGCGAGCAGTACTTC.

This clonotype was seen many times. The J gene is TRBJ1-5, the V gene TRBV7-9, with a possible D match to TRBD1 (5 bases). CDR1 and CDR2 (germline): SEHNR, FQNEAQ (reference sequence). Between the trimmed V and J ends, which lost 1 base and 6 bases, there was a span of 10 bases. This CDR3 is 14 amino acids long. The CDR3 DNA reads as TGTGCCAGCAGCTTAGACGGGGGATCTCAGCCCCAGCATTTT. This translates into CASSLDGGSQPQHF.

This clonotype was counted at least ten times. The genes are TRBV20-1 and TRBJ2-5; D might be TRBD2 (5 bases). This CDR3 is built from 16 residues. The ends were cut back, 1 base at V and 5 bases at J, with 20 bases in the middle. Germline values: CDR1 DFQATT, CDR2 SNEGSKA (reference sequence). The CDR3 protein is CSARVGSGSWMETQYF. In DNA form, the CDR3 reads TGCAGTGCTAGAGTAGGATCGGGGTCGTGGATGGAGACCCAGTACTTC.

This chain joins TRBV18 and TRBJ1-5; possible D gene TRBD1, 5 bases. Germline V CDR1 and CDR2: KGHSH, LQKENI. The CDR3 totals 14 residues. Between the trimmed V and J ends, which lost 1 base and 2 bases, there was a span of 6 bases. CDR3 region: CASSPLRGNQPQHF. The CDR3 nucleotides are TGTGCCAGCTCACCACTCAGGGGCAATCAGCCCCAGCATTTT.

The table lists this clonotype with a few counts. This chain links TRBV20-1 with TRBJ2-1; 8 positions agree with TRBD2. The V gene's germline CDR1 is DFQATT and CDR2 SNEGSKA (reference sequence). V dropped 2 bases and J dropped 7; count of bases not matched to a gene: 4. The CDR3 covers 13 residues. CDR3 coding DNA: TGCAGTGCTAGACCCGGGAGGGGTAATGAGCAGTTCTTC. As protein: CSARPGRGNEQFF.

This clonotype occurred a few times. This CDR3 reads CASRTSGTADTQYF. The CDR3, as DNA: TGCGCCAGTAGGACTAGCGGGACCGCAGATACGCAGTATTTT. The genes are TRBV5-1 and TRBJ2-3; 12 bases align to TRBD2. This CDR3 has 14 residues. Losses at the gene ends were 8 bases for V and 4 bases for J; bases not matched to a gene: 5. Looked up from germline, CDR1 is SGHRS and CDR2 is YFSETQ.

This clonotype showed up many times. This rearrangement joins TRBV12-3 or TRBV12-4 to TRBJ1-1; weak D call: TRBD1 (5 bases). The CDR3 is 12 residues long. Trimming removed 5 bases from V and 7 bases from J, with 11 bases in between. The CDR3 DNA sequence: TGTGCCAGCAGTCTCCAGGGCATTGAAGCTTTCTTT. Translating it yields CASSLQGIEAFF.

The J gene is TRBJ2-1, the V gene TRBV29-1, with no clear D. CDR1 and CDR2 (germline): SQVTM, ANQGSEA. The CDR3 loop spans 14 amino acids. Trimming left V 3 bases short and J 0 bases short, with 9 bases between. As DNA, the CDR3 is TGCAGCGTTGATGAGACTGCCTCCTACAATGAGCAGTTCTTC. Translating it yields CSVDETASYNEQFF.

The sample holds a few counts of this clonotype. This chain links TRBV7-9 with TRBJ2-7, with D unresolved. This CDR3 is built from 14 residues. The germline V and J ends were trimmed by 0 bases and 2 bases, with 8 bases remaining between them. The germline V gene encodes CDR1 SEHNR and CDR2 FQNEAQ (reference sequence). This CDR3 is CASSLAPRTYEQYF. The CDR3 region has the DNA TGTGCCAGCAGCTTAGCGCCTAGGACCTACGAGCAGTACTTC.

This clonotype was seen repeatedly, ten times or more. The chain has TRBV6-5 and TRBJ1-6; 7 bases are a match to TRBD1. There are 17 residues in the CDR3. J was trimmed by 2 bases and V by 2 bases; bases with no gene match: 6. In germline, CDR1 is MNHEY, CDR2 SVGAGI. In DNA, the CDR3 is TGTGCCAGCAGTTACCAGCTGACAGGGACCTATAATTCACCCCTCCACTTT. Residues: CASSYQLTGTYNSPLHF.

This clonotype has ten or more counts. The chain recombines TRBV29-1 with TRBJ1-1; D gene ambiguous. The CDR3 spans 14 residues. V was pared by 6 bases and J by 1 base, with 15 bases between. The germline CDR1 and CDR2 sequences are SQVTM and ANQGSEA. As DNA, the CDR3 is TGCAGCGTCGACTCGAGGAGGGAGAACACTGAAGCTTTCTTT. It encodes CSVDSRRENTEAFF. Using reference TRBV29-1 and TRBJ1-1 for the parts outside the CDR3, the full variable domain is SAVISQKPSRDICQRGTSLTIQCQVDSQVTMMFWYRQQPGQSLTLIATANQGSEATYESGFVIDKFPISRPNLTFSTLTVSNMSPEDSSIYLCSVDSRRENTEAFFGQGTRLTVV.

This clonotype has ten or more counts. The rearrangement joins TRBV5-1 to TRBJ1-1, with a tentative D call TRBD1 (6 bases). With 3 bases removed from V and 4 bases from J, the gap between germline ends came to 10 bases. Germline V lookup: CDR1 SGHRS, CDR2 YFSETQ. The CDR3 consists of 13 residues. CDR3 DNA sequence: TGCGCCAGCAGCTCTGGGACACGCACTGAAGCTTTCTTT. Protein product: CASSSGTRTEAFF.